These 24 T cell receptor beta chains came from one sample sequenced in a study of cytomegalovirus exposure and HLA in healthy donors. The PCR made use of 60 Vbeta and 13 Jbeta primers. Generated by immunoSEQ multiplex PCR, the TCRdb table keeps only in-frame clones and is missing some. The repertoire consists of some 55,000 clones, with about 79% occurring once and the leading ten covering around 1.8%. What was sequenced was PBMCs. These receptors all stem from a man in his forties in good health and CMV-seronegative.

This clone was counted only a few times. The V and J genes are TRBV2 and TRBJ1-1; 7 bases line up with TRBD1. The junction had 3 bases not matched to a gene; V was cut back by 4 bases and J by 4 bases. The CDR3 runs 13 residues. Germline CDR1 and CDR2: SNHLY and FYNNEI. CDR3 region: CASSGQGGTEAFF. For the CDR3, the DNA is TGTGCCAGCAGTGGACAGGGCGGCACTGAAGCTTTCTTT.

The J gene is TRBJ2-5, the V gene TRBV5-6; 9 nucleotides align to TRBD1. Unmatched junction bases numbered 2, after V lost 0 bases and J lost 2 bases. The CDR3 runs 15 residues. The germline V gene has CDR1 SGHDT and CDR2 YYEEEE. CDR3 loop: CASSLVQGAQETQYF. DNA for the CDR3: TGTGCCAGCAGCTTGGTACAGGGGGCTCAAGAGACCCAGTACTTC. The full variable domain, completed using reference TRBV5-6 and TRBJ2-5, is DAGVTQSPTHLIKTRGQQVTLRCSPKSGHDTVSWYQQALGQGPQFIFQYYEEEERQRGNFPDRFSGHQFPNYSSELNVNALLLGDSALYLCASSLVQGAQETQYFGPGTRLLVL.

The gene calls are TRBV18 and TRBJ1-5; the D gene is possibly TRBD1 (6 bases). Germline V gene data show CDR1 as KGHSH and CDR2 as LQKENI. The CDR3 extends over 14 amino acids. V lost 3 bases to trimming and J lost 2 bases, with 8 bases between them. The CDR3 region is CASSPRGGNQPQHF. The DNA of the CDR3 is TGTGCCAGCTCACCCAGGGGTGGCAATCAGCCCCAGCATTTT.

The DNA for the CDR3 is TGTGCCAGCAGCTTTGCGGAGAGCGAGCAGTACTTC. Amino acid sequence: CASSFAESEQYF. The chain has TRBV7-8 and TRBJ2-7; D not resolved. The CDR3 consists of 12 residues. CDR1 and CDR2 (germline): SGHVS, FQNEAQ. The ends were cut back, 3 bases at V and 6 bases at J, with 9 bases in the middle.

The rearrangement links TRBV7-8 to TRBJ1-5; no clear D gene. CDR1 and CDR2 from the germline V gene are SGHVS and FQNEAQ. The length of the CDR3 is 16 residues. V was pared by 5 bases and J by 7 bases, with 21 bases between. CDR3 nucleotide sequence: TGTGCCAGCAGCGGACTGGCTACAGCCCTTAGACAGCCCCAGCATTTT. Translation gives CASSGLATALRQPQHF.

The DNA of the CDR3 is TGTGCCAGCAGTGATCTCAGGGCTAATGAAAAACTGTTTTTT. Translating gives CASSDLRANEKLFF. The V call is TRBV2, the J call TRBJ1-4; TRBD1 is a possible D gene (5 bases). The germline V gene has CDR1 SNHLY and CDR2 FYNNEI. This CDR3 region has 14 residues. With 3 bases removed from V and 3 bases from J, the gap between germline ends came to 8 bases.

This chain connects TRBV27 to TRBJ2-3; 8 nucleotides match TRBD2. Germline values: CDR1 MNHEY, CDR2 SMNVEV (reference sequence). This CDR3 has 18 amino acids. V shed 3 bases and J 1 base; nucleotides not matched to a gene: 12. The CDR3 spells CASSLFRGGVRRTDTQYF. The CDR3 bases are TGTGCCAGCAGTTTGTTCCGGGGGGGGGTGAGGCGCACAGATACGCAGTATTTT.

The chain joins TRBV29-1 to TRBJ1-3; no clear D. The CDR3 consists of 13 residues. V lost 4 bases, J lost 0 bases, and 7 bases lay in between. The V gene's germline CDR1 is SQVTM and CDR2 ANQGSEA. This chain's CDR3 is CSVVPSSGNTIYF. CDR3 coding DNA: TGCAGCGTTGTGCCGAGCTCTGGAAACACCATATATTTT.

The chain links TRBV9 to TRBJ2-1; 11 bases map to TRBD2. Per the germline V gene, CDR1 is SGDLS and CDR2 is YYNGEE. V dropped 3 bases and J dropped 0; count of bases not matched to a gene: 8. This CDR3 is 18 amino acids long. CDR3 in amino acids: CASSADPSGGSSYNEQFF. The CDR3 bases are TGTGCCAGCAGCGCCGACCCTAGCGGGGGGAGCTCCTACAATGAGCAGTTCTTC.

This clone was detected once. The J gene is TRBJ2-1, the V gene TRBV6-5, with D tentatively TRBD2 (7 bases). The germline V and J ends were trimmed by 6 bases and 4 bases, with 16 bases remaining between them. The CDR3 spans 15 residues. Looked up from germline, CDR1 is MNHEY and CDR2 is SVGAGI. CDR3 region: CASRGGSDRYNEQFF. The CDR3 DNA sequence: TGTGCCAGCAGGGGGGGGTCGGACAGATACAATGAGCAGTTCTTC.

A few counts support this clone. The DNA for the CDR3 is TGTGCCATCAGTGAAAGACAGGGGGTGACCTACGAGCAGTACTTC. Amino acids: CAISERQGVTYEQYF. J is TRBJ2-7 and V is TRBV10-3; 9 bases agree with TRBD1. V lost 3 bases and J lost 2; bases outside the gene matches: 5. This CDR3 contains 15 residues. Germline V gene lookup returns CDR1 ENHRY and CDR2 SYGVKD.

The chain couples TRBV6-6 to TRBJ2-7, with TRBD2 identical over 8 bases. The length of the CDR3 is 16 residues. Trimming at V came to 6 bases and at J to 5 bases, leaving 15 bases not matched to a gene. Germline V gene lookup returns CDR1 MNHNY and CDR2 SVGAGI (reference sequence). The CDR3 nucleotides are TGTGCCAGCAGATTACACGCCGGGGGGGCGGGCGACGAGCAGTACGTC. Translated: CASRLHAGGAGDEQYV.

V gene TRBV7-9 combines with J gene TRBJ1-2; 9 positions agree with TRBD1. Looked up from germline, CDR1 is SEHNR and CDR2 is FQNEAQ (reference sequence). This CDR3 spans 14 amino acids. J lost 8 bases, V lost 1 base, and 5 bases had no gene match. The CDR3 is CASSLGGTGLGYTF. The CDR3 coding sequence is TGTGCCAGCAGCTTAGGAGGGACAGGGTTAGGCTACACCTTC.

Written as DNA, the CDR3 is TGTGCCAGCAGTCACGGACAGGTGGATGAGCAGTTCTTC. It encodes CASSHGQVDEQFF. V gene TRBV27 combines with J gene TRBJ2-1, with 7 bases lining up with TRBD1. Germline CDR1 is MNHEY and CDR2 is SMNVEV (reference sequence). The CDR3 is 13 residues long. Trimming removed 5 bases from V and 8 bases from J; junction bases left unmatched: 6.

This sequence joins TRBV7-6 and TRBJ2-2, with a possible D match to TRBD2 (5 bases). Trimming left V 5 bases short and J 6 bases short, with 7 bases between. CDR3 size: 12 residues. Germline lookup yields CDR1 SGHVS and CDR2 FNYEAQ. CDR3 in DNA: TGTGCCAGCAGCGCGGGCCCCGGGGAGCTGTTTTTT. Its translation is CASSAGPGELFF.

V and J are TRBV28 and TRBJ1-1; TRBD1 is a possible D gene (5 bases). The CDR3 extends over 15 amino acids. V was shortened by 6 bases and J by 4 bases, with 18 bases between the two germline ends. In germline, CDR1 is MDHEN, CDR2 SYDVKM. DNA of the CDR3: TGTGCCAGCAGCCGGAGGGTTGGGGGGGGCACTGAAGCTTTCTTT. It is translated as CASSRRVGGGTEAFF. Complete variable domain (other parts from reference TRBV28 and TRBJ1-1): DVKVTQSSRYLVKRTGEKVFLECVQDMDHENMFWYRQDPGLGLRLIYFSYDVKMKEKGDIPEGYSVSREKKERFSLILESASTNQTSMYLCASSRRVGGGTEAFFGQGTRLTVV.

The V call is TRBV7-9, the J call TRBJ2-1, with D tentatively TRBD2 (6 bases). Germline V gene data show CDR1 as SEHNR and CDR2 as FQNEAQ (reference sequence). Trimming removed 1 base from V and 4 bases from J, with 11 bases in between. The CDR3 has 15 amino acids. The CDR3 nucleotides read TGTGCCAGCAGCTTAGACCCCGGGACTTACAATGAGCAGTTCTTC. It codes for CASSLDPGTYNEQFF.

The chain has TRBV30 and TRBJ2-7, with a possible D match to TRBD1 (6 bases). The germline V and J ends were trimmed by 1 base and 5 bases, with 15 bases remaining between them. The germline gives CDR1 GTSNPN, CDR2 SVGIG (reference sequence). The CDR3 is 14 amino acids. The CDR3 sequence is CAWSGGSGEHEQYF. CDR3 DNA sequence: TGTGCCTGGAGTGGTGGGTCAGGGGAGCACGAGCAGTACTTC. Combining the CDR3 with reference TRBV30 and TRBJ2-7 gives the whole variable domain SQTIHQWPATLVQPVGSPLSLECTVEGTSNPNLYWYRQAAGRGLQLLFYSVGIGQISSEVPQNLSASRPQDRQFILSSKKLLLSDSGFYLCAWSGGSGEHEQYFGPGTRLTVT.

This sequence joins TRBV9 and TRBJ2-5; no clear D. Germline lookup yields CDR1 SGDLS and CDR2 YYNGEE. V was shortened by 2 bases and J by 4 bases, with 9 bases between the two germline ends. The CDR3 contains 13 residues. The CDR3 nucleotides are TGTGCCAGCAGCGTCGCACGCGGAGAGACCCAGTACTTC. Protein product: CASSVARGETQYF. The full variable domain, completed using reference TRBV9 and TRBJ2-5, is DSGVTQTPKHLITATGQRVTLRCSPRSGDLSVYWYQQSLDQGLQFLIQYYNGEERAKGNILERFSAQQFPDLHSELNLSSLELGDSALYFCASSVARGETQYFGPGTRLLVL.

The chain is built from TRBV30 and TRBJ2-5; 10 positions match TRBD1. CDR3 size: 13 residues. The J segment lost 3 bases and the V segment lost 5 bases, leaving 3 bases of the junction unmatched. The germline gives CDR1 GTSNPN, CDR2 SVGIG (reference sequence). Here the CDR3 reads CAWGQGGKETQYF. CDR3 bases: TGTGCCTGGGGACAGGGGGGGAAAGAGACCCAGTACTTC.

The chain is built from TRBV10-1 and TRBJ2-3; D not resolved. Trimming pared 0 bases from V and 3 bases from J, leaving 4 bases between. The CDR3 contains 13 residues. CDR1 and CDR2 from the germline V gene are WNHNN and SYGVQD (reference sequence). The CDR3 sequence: CASSESMTDTQYF. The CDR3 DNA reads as TGCGCCAGCAGTGAGTCTATGACAGATACGCAGTATTTT.

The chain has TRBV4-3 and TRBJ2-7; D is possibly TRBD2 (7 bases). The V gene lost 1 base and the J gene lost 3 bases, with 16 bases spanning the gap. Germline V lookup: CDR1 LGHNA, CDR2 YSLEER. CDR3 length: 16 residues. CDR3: CASSQGAGGPLYEQYF. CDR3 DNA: TGCGCCAGCAGCCAAGGGGCCGGGGGGCCTCTCTACGAGCAGTACTTC.

The DNA for the CDR3 is TGTGCCAGTAGTATCCTCGGGACAGGGATTAACTATGGCTACACCTTC. Translation gives CASSILGTGINYGYTF. The chain links TRBV19 to TRBJ1-2, with 9 positions matching TRBD1. V shed 3 bases and J 1 base; nucleotides not matched to a gene: 6. The CDR3 runs to 16 residues. Germline V CDR1 and CDR2: LNHDA, SQIVND (reference sequence).

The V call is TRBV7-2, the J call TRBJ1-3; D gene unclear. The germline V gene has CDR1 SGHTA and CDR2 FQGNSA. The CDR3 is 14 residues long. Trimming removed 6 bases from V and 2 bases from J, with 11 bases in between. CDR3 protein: CASRVTGAGNTIYF. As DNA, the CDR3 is TGTGCCAGCAGAGTGACCGGGGCTGGAAACACCATATATTTT.